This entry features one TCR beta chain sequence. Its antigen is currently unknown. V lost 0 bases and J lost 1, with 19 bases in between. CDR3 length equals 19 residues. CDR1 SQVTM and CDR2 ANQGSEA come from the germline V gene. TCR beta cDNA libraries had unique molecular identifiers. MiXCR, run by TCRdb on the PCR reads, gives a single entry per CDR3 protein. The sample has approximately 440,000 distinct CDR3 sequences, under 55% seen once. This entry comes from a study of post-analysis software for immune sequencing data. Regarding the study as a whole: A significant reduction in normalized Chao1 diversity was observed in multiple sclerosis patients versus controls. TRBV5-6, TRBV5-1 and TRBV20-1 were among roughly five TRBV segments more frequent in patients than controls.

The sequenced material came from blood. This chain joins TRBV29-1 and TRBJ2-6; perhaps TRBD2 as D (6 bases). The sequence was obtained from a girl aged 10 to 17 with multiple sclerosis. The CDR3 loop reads CSVEERVVFGGSGANVLTF. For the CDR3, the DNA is TGCAGCGTTGAAGAACGGGTAGTATTCGGGGGTTCTGGGGCCAACGTCCTGACTTTC. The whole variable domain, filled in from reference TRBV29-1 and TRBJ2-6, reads SAVISQKPSRDICQRGTSLTIQCQVDSQVTMMFWYRQQPGQSLTLIATANQGSEATYESGFVIDKFPISRPNLTFSTLTVSNMSPEDSSIYLCSVEERVVFGGSGANVLTFGAGSRLTVL.